The sequence of this T cell receptor beta chain was determined in a study of early T cells in non-severe SARS-CoV-2 infection. One entry per CDR3 protein results from TCRdb running MiXCR on the 5' RACE reads. The sample has approximately 69,000 distinct CDR3 sequences; about 9% are singletons. This clonotype has a count of ten or more. The CDR3 is 16 residues long. The germline V gene encodes CDR1 SGHTA and CDR2 FQGTGA. The J segment lost 0 bases and the V segment lost 4 bases, leaving 3 bases of the junction unmatched. The source is an adult who was a healthcare worker with PCR-confirmed SARS-CoV-2 infection or an uninfected control (not recorded which). The sample consisted of whole blood. The genes are TRBV7-3 and TRBJ2-6, with 7 nucleotides matching TRBD1. CDR3 nucleotide sequence: TGTGCCAGCAGCTCGGACAGGCTCTCTGGGGCCAACGTCCTGACTTTC. Encoded protein: CASSSDRLSGANVLTF.